The 17 T cell receptor beta chains below were found in one sample sequenced in a study of blood T cell repertoires in COVID-19. Clones were read by immunoSEQ multiplex PCR, and TCRdb kept only the in-frame ones, dropping some. This sample has 130,000 to 150,000 clones; about 90% occur once, and the top ten carry about 10%. Sequencing was carried out using peripheral blood. These receptors were taken from a man aged 50-59 years with active or convalescent COVID-19.

A note on this clone: At one of its ends the junction is not consistent with the germline gene, which may arise from a read error. The gene calls are TRBV10-3 and TRBJ1-6, with D possibly TRBD1 on 6 matching bases. There are 14 residues in the CDR3. From germline, CDR1 is ENHRY and CDR2 SYGVKD. The CDR3 spells CAISGAGTNSALHF. CDR3 DNA: TGTGCCATCAGTGGGGCAGGGACAAATTCAGCCCTCCACTTT.

CDR3 in amino acids: CASSQNSVQETQYF. The CDR3 nucleotides are TGTGCCAGCAGCCAAAACTCCGTACAAGAGACCCAGTACTTC. The chain links TRBV3-1 (or the pseudogene TRBV3-2) to TRBJ2-5; no definite D call. The CDR3 has 14 amino acids. V gave up 2 bases and J gave up 2 bases, with 9 bases separating them. Per the germline V gene, CDR1 is LGHDT and CDR2 is YNNKEL (reference sequence).

CDR3 nucleotide sequence: TGTGCCAGCAGCCTACGCCGCGCAGATACGCAGTATTTT. Encoded protein: CASSLRRADTQYF. This chain uses TRBV27 with TRBJ2-3, with D unclear. The CDR3 extends over 13 amino acids. CDR1 and CDR2 from the germline V gene are MNHEY and SMNVEV (reference sequence). V lost 6 bases and J lost 4, with 11 bases in between.

The chain is built from TRBV29-1 and TRBJ1-1; 8 nucleotides line up with TRBD1. The CDR3 totals 12 residues. V lost 7 bases and J lost 4; bases outside the gene matches: 5. Germline V gene lookup returns CDR1 SQVTM and CDR2 ANQGSEA. CDR3: CSGLDRGTEAFF. The CDR3, as DNA: TGCAGCGGACTAGACAGGGGCACTGAAGCTTTCTTT.

The chain combines TRBV3-1 (or the pseudogene TRBV3-2) with TRBJ2-7; a possible D gene is TRBD2 (6 bases). V lost 2 bases and J 3 bases, leaving 14 bases between the germline ends. In germline, CDR1 is LGHDT, CDR2 YNNKEL (reference sequence). The CDR3 loop spans 15 amino acids. The CDR3 nucleotides are TGTGCCAGCAGCCAACCCCGGGGGAGCCGCTACGAGCAGTACTTC. It encodes CASSQPRGSRYEQYF.

The chain recombines TRBV3-1 (or the pseudogene TRBV3-2) with TRBJ2-1; 9 bases align to TRBD1. Germline trimming cut 4 bases from V and 4 bases from J; bases unmatched to any gene: 8. The germline gives CDR1 LGHDT, CDR2 YNNKEL (reference sequence). The CDR3 is 16 residues long. CDR3: CASSPIPGQGYNEQFF. Here the CDR3 DNA reads TGTGCCAGCAGCCCGATCCCGGGACAGGGATACAATGAGCAGTTCTTC.

Only one count was recorded for this clone. The chain uses TRBV6-1 and TRBJ2-7, with D possibly TRBD2 on 5 matching bases. The germline CDR1 and CDR2 sequences are MNHNS and SASEGT. V lost 0 bases and J lost 1, with 22 bases in between. CDR3 length: 19 amino acids. The CDR3 loop is CASSEATTFVLVGSYEQYF. CDR3 DNA: TGTGCCAGCAGTGAAGCCACGACTTTTGTACTAGTGGGTTCCTACGAGCAGTACTTC.

V gene TRBV5-4 combines with J gene TRBJ1-1; TRBD1 matches 9 bases. CDR3 size: 18 residues. In germline, CDR1 is SGHNT, CDR2 YYREEE (reference sequence). The V segment lost 9 bases and the J segment 0 bases; nucleotides outside the gene matches: 18. The CDR3 spells CATHGPGGQGEMNTEAFF. The CDR3, as DNA: TGTGCCACTCACGGCCCCGGGGGACAGGGTGAGATGAACACTGAAGCTTTCTTT.

V and J are TRBV11-3 and TRBJ2-3; 8 nucleotides match TRBD1. V lost 3 bases and J lost 3; bases outside the gene matches: 5. CDR1 and CDR2 (germline): SGHNT, YENEEA. The CDR3 sequence is 15 residues long. The CDR3 DNA sequence: TGTGCCAGCAGCTTCGGGACAGGCTTAACAGATACGCAGTATTTT. Protein: CASSFGTGLTDTQYF.

V is TRBV7-2 and J is TRBJ2-1, with TRBD1 as a possible D gene (6 bases). The CDR3 is 16 amino acids. Trimming took 4 bases from V and 6 from J, leaving 19 bases between them. Germline V gene lookup returns CDR1 SGHTA and CDR2 FQGNSA. CDR3 loop: CASSSPGRPGANEQFF. CDR3 nucleotide sequence: TGTGCCAGCAGCTCGCCGGGGCGCCCAGGGGCCAATGAGCAGTTCTTC.

The chain is built from TRBV24-1 and TRBJ2-7; tentatively, D is TRBD1 (6 bases). Germline CDR1 KGHDR, CDR2 SFDVKD. This CDR3 spans 13 amino acids. V shed 3 bases and J shed 6 bases, with 11 bases lying between them. In DNA, the CDR3 is TGTGCCACCAGTGATCATGACAGGATCGAGCAGTACTTC. It specifies CATSDHDRIEQYF.

This clone was observed a few times. This chain connects TRBV11-2 to TRBJ2-3; 10 bases are shared with TRBD1. Germline V CDR1 and CDR2: SGHAT, FQNNGV. The length of the CDR3 is 16 residues. V lost 3 bases and J lost 3; bases outside the gene matches: 6. The CDR3 nucleotides read TGTGCCAGCAGCTTGGGAGTGGGACAGGGGACAGATACGCAGTATTTT. This codes for CASSLGVGQGTDTQYF.

The chain has TRBV27 and TRBJ2-6, with unresolved D. Trimming pared 7 bases from V and 1 base from J, leaving 5 bases between. The CDR3 is 13 residues long. The germline CDR1 and CDR2 sequences are MNHEY and SMNVEV (reference sequence). In DNA, the CDR3 is TGTGCCAGCACCTCTTCTGGGGCCAACGTCCTGACTTTC. Translation: CASTSSGANVLTF.

This clone has just one count. The chain recombines TRBV2 with TRBJ2-2; TRBD2 matches at 7 bases. J gave up 1 base and V 8 bases, and 4 bases lay outside the gene matches. The CDR3 length is 14 residues. From germline, CDR1 is SNHLY and CDR2 FYNNEI. Here the CDR3 reads CASRGSQNTGELFF. The CDR3 DNA reads TGTGCCAGCCGCGGGAGCCAGAACACCGGGGAGCTGTTTTTT. The variable domain in full, completed from reference TRBV2 and TRBJ2-2, reads EPEVTQTPSHQVTQMGQEVILRCVPISNHLYFYWYRQILGQKVEFLVSFYNNEISEKSEIFDDQFSVERPDGSNFTLKIRSTKLEDSAMYFCASRGSQNTGELFFGEGSRLTVL.

The rearrangement uses TRBV6-5 and TRBJ2-1; 8 bases match TRBD1. V shed 6 bases and J 0 bases; nucleotides not matched to a gene: 4. Germline V CDR1 and CDR2: MNHEY, SVGAGI. This CDR3 is built from 15 residues. This CDR3 is CASRSGTGSYNEQFF. For the CDR3, the DNA is TGTGCCAGCAGATCCGGGACAGGCTCCTACAATGAGCAGTTCTTC.

The rearrangement joins TRBV11-3 to TRBJ2-1, with a tentative D call TRBD2 (6 bases). Trimming cost V 0 bases and J 8 bases, with 20 bases left between them. Per germline, CDR1 SGHNT and CDR2 YENEEA. There are 17 residues in the CDR3. The CDR3 region has the DNA TGTGCCAGCAGCTTAGATCGGGTCGGGAGACGGTTCTATGAGCAGTTCTTC. Protein: CASSLDRVGRRFYEQFF.

The chain combines TRBV7-9 with TRBJ1-1, with a possible D match to TRBD1 (6 bases). Germline CDR1 reads SEHNR; CDR2 reads FQNEAQ (reference sequence). CDR3 size: 15 residues. V gave up 1 base and J gave up 1 base, with 10 bases separating them. The CDR3 DNA follows: TGTGCCAGCAGCTTAGTTACGGGACAGAACACTGAAGCTTTCTTT. Translated, it gives CASSLVTGQNTEAFF.